The rows below give T cell receptor beta chains drawn from one sample of a study of blood T cell repertoires in COVID-19. Assay used: immunoSEQ multiplex PCR; TCRdb lists only in-frame clones, some missing. The sample lists 150,000 to 200,000 clones, 82% occurring once. Sequenced material: peripheral blood. These receptors were taken from a woman aged 30 to 39 with acute or convalescent COVID-19. CDR3s include the opening cysteine and the closing phenylalanine or tryptophan. A D gene is named only where the DNA matches it firmly. A clone size is listed for some rows: how often the clone was seen (once, few, many), or a class if it is expanded.

d_call,j_call,clone_size,v_call,cdr3_nt,cdr3_aa
-,TRBJ1-4,-,TRBV9,TGTGCCAGCAGCGTAGGCACAGCAACTAATGAAAAACTGTTTTTT,CASSVGTATNEKLFF
TRBD1,TRBJ2-3,-,TRBV7-2,TGTGCCATTTCGACAGGGGGCGGGCCGCAGTATTTT,CAISTGGGPQYF
-,TRBJ2-5,once,TRBV5-4,TGTGCCAGCAGCGGAGGTCCAGGGGAAGAGACCCAGTACTTC,CASSGGPGEETQYF
-,TRBJ1-1,-,TRBV6-2/TRBV6-3,TGTGCCAGCAGTTACGGGCAGGGACTCACTGAAGCTTTCTTT,CASSYGQGLTEAFF
TRBD2,TRBJ2-4,-,TRBV14,TGTGCCAGCAGCCCCGGGACTAGCGGGACCCCGGAGAGAGCCAAAAACATTCAGTACTTC,CASSPGTSGTPERAKNIQYF
-,TRBJ2-3,-,TRBV11-3,TGTGCCAGCAGCTTAGGACCACAGGGCCCCACAGATACGCAGTATTTT,CASSLGPQGPTDTQYF
-,TRBJ2-5,-,TRBV27,TGTGCCAGCAGTCCCCCCGGGGTGCAAGAGACCCAGTACTTC,CASSPPGVQETQYF
-,TRBJ1-2,-,TRBV28,TGTGCCAGCAGTTTTAGTGGCCACTTCGGGGGCTATGGCTACACCTTC,CASSFSGHFGGYGYTF
-,TRBJ2-1,-,TRBV3-1/TRBV3-2,TGTGCCAGCAGCCAAGACAGATCAGTTGAGCAGTTCTTC,CASSQDRSVEQFF
TRBD1,TRBJ2-7,-,TRBV4-1,TGCGCCAGCAGCCAAGTCCCCCAGGGGGCGCGGGAGCAGTACTTC,CASSQVPQGAREQYF
-,TRBJ1-3,-,TRBV30,TGTGCTCGACAGAGCTCTGGAAACACCATATATTTT,CARQSSGNTIYF
-,TRBJ2-1,-,TRBV29-1,TGCAGCGTTGAGGGGGGTCTAGCCAACAATGAGCAGTTCTTC,CSVEGGLANNEQFF
TRBD1,TRBJ2-7,-,TRBV6-6,TGTGCCAGCAGTTACATCGACAGGGACTACGAGCAGTACTTC,CASSYIDRDYEQYF
-,TRBJ2-3,-,TRBV7-9,TGTGCCAGCAGCTTAGTGGCCGCCCTCGGGACAGATACGCAGTATTTT,CASSLVAALGTDTQYF
-,TRBJ2-7,once,TRBV20-1,TGCAGTGCAGGAGCCCGGGACGAGCAGTACTTC,CSAGARDEQYF
-,TRBJ2-5,-,TRBV5-4,TGTGCCAGCAGCTTGGTTAAGATAGCCGGTACATGGGAGACCCAGTACTTC,CASSLVKIAGTWETQYF
TRBD2,TRBJ2-3,-,TRBV27,TGTGCCAGCAGTTTATTAAGCGGGAGTGGAGATACGCAGTATTTT,CASSLLSGSGDTQYF
-,TRBJ2-3,-,TRBV14,TGTGCCAGCAGCCAAGTCCAAACAGATACGCAGTATTTT,CASSQVQTDTQYF
-,TRBJ2-3,-,TRBV7-8,TGTGCCAGCAGCTTAGATGGGGGGGCCACAGATACGCAGTATTTT,CASSLDGGATDTQYF
-,TRBJ2-5,once,TRBV6-2/TRBV6-3,TGTGCCAGCAGTTACTCTGAGGAGACCCAGTACTTC,CASSYSEETQYF
-,TRBJ1-2,-,TRBV2,TGTGCCAGCAGTGTCAGGGAGGGGAACTATGGCTACACCTTC,CASSVREGNYGYTF
-,TRBJ1-2,-,TRBV28,TGTGCCAGCAGTTACCAGGGTGGCTATGGCTACACCTTC,CASSYQGGYGYTF
-,TRBJ2-2,few,TRBV6-5,TGTGCCAGCAGTCTCAGGACAGCGAACACCGGGGAGCTGTTTTTT,CASSLRTANTGELFF
-,TRBJ1-1,-,TRBV4-2,TGTGCCAGCAGCCAAGACGGTTCGGCTTTCTTT,CASSQDGSAFF
-,TRBJ2-1,-,TRBV6-5,TGTGCCAGCAGTATGAGCAATGAGCAGTTCTTC,CASSMSNEQFF
-,TRBJ2-5,-,TRBV4-2,TGTGCCAGCAGCCAAGATCCGAGGGATGAGACCCAGTACTTC,CASSQDPRDETQYF
-,TRBJ2-5,once,TRBV19,TGTGCCAGTAGTGCAGTCTTCCAAGAGACCCAGTACTTC,CASSAVFQETQYF
-,TRBJ1-6,-,TRBV6-5,TGTGCCAGCAGAGCGGACAGAAGCTATAATTCACCCCTCCACTTT,CASRADRSYNSPLHF
-,TRBJ1-1,-,TRBV28,TGTGCCAGCAGTCCTATTCGACGGCGGGTAAACACTGAAGCTTTCTTT,CASSPIRRRVNTEAFF
TRBD1,TRBJ2-7,once,TRBV6-6,TGTGCCAGCAGTCGATCCGGACAGGCCTACGAGCAGTACTTC,CASSRSGQAYEQYF
TRBD1,TRBJ2-1,once,TRBV5-1,TGCGCCAGCAGCTTGGGGGGGACAGTAAACAATGAGCAGTTCTTC,CASSLGGTVNNEQFF
-,TRBJ1-1,-,TRBV19,TGTGCCAGTAGGACAGGTCTTTTAAACACTGAAGCTTTCTTT,CASRTGLLNTEAFF
TRBD2,TRBJ2-1,-,TRBV11-2,TGTGCCAGCAGCCCTAGCGGGAGTTGGGGCAATGAGCAGTTCTTC,CASSPSGSWGNEQFF
TRBD1,TRBJ1-2,-,TRBV30,TGTGCCTGGGGACAGGCTAACTATGGCTACACCTTC,CAWGQANYGYTF
-,TRBJ2-7,-,TRBV6-5,TGTGCCAGCAGTTACGACTACTACGAGCAGTACTTC,CASSYDYYEQYF
-,TRBJ2-7,-,TRBV7-2,TGTGCCAGCAGCTCTAGCCTCTACGAGCAGTACTTC,CASSSSLYEQYF
TRBD2,TRBJ2-2,-,TRBV28,TGTGCCAGCACTAGCGGGGCCACCGGGGAGCTGTTTTTT,CASTSGATGELFF
-,TRBJ2-5,-,TRBV3-1/TRBV3-2,TGTGCCAGCAGCCACATTTACAAGGGGCTCCAAGAGACCCAGTACTTC,CASSHIYKGLQETQYF
TRBD1,TRBJ2-1,-,TRBV11-2,TGTGCCAGCAGCTCACCCCGGGACAGGGGGCTGTATGAGCAGTTCTTC,CASSSPRDRGLYEQFF
TRBD2,TRBJ2-2,once,TRBV10-1,TGCGCCAGCAGCGGGACTGACGGAGGGATTCGGGGGGCCGGGGAGCTGTTTTTT,CASSGTDGGIRGAGELFF
-,TRBJ1-1,-,TRBV7-9,TGTGCCAGCAGCTTAACAGTAACCGTGGGGGGGAGTGAAGCTTTCTTT,CASSLTVTVGGSEAFF
TRBD1,TRBJ2-5,-,TRBV13,TGTGCCAGCAGGCGTTGGACAGGGGGCCGTGAGACCCAGTACTTC,CASRRWTGGRETQYF
-,TRBJ2-1,-,TRBV19,TGTGCCAGTAGATCCCGGCAACGGGATGAGCAGTTCTTC,CASRSRQRDEQFF
TRBD1,TRBJ1-2,few,TRBV11-1,TGTGCCAGCAGCGAAGGGGGCCGGACAAGCTTAAGGGGCTACACCTTC,CASSEGGRTSLRGYTF
TRBD2,TRBJ2-1,once,TRBV6-5,TGTGCCAGCAGCTCTAGCGGGAGATTCAATGAGCAGTTCTTC,CASSSSGRFNEQFF
-,TRBJ2-1,-,TRBV28,TGTGCCAGCACCCCGCTCGGGACTTACGACTCCAATGAGCAGTTCTTC,CASTPLGTYDSNEQFF
TRBD2,TRBJ2-1,-,TRBV2,TGTGCCAGCAGTACGGGGACTAGCACCTACAATGAGCAGTTCTTC,CASSTGTSTYNEQFF
TRBD1,TRBJ2-5,-,TRBV28,TGTGCCAGCACCACTATGGACAGGGACGCGACCCAGTACTTC,CASTTMDRDATQYF
-,TRBJ1-2,-,TRBV27,TGTGCCAGCAGTCCAACGGGTAAAGTGGGCTACACCTTC,CASSPTGKVGYTF
TRBD2,TRBJ2-2,-,TRBV19,TGTGCCAGCAAAGAGCGGGGATTGAACACCGGGGAGCTGTTTTTT,CASKERGLNTGELFF
TRBD2,TRBJ2-1,-,TRBV5-4,TGTGCCAGCAGCTTGTTAGCGGGAGTACGTGGATCGTATGAGCAGTTCTTC,CASSLLAGVRGSYEQFF
TRBD2,TRBJ2-1,-,TRBV2,TGTGCCAGCAAAACCCCCTTACTAGCGGTCTCCTACAATGAGCAGTTCTTC,CASKTPLLAVSYNEQFF
-,TRBJ2-7,few,TRBV7-2,TGTGCCAGCAGCTTAACGGGGTACGAGCAGTACTTC,CASSLTGYEQYF
TRBD2,TRBJ2-1,once,TRBV7-2,TGTGCCAGCAGCATAGCGGGGGGGTCTTACAATGAGCAGTTCTTC,CASSIAGGSYNEQFF
-,TRBJ1-2,-,TRBV9,TGTGCCAGCAGCGCCGAGGACAGAAATGGCTACACCTTC,CASSAEDRNGYTF
-,TRBJ2-2,-,TRBV5-1,TGCGCCAGCAGCTTGGGGGCAGCGAACACCGGGGAGCTGTTTTTT,CASSLGAANTGELFF
TRBD2,TRBJ2-5,-,TRBV19,TGTGCCAGTAGTATGGGAGGGGACGGACAAGAGACCCAGTACTTC,CASSMGGDGQETQYF
-,TRBJ2-1,-,TRBV2,TGTGCCAGCAGTGAAGCGCTGAGGGGGAATGAGCAGTTCTTC,CASSEALRGNEQFF